Below are 21 T cell receptor beta chains sequenced from a single sample in a study of CD8 T cells in Susac syndrome (dated by TCRdb to between 2018 and 2020). The receptor library was made with the immunoSEQ multiplex PCR assay. RNA was extracted using the RNeasy kit, and roughly 0.5 to 1 microgram was reverse transcribed with random hexamers. TCRdb handled the public reads itself, with Q25 trimming in fastp and clone calling in MiXCR, and kept productive beta chains. All rows with the same CDR3 protein become a single entry with the most common DNA and genes. Counted in this sample were hundreds of thousands of distinct CDR3 sequences; roughly 90% of them appeared once. The ten largest clones represent about 0.12% of the sample. Sample: CD8+ T cells from PBMCs. These receptors were obtained from a human donor with multiple sclerosis.

This rearrangement joins TRBV12-3 or TRBV12-4 to TRBJ1-4; perhaps TRBD1 as D (6 bases). This CDR3 spans 16 amino acids. V was trimmed by 6 bases and J by 8 bases, leaving 22 bases between them. Here the CDR3 reads CASSPTYSRGPEKLFF. In DNA form, the CDR3 reads TGTGCCAGCAGCCCTACCTACAGTCGGGGGCCCGAAAAACTGTTTTTT.

The gene calls are TRBV9 and TRBJ2-3; no firm D call. The V and J ends lost 0 bases and 0 bases respectively, with 8 bases between them. Germline CDR1 SGDLS, CDR2 YYNGEE. This CDR3 contains 15 residues. CDR3: CASSVVGGSTDTQYF. CDR3 nucleotides: TGTGCCAGCAGCGTAGTTGGCGGTAGCACAGATACGCAGTATTTT.

Note on this clonotype: A read error may account for a junction end that differs from germline. The CDR3 loop reads CASSESPGTVRMATPF. The CDR3 DNA sequence: TGTGCCAGCAGTGAATCCCCCGGGACAGTCCGTATGGCTACACCCTTC. The chain links TRBV2 to TRBJ1-2, with TRBD1 matching over 7 bases. The CDR3 is 16 amino acids. Germline-derived CDR1 and CDR2 are SNHLY and FYNNEI.

J is TRBJ1-1 and V is TRBV7-9; D gene unclear. V was clipped by 3 bases and J by 0 bases, with 8 bases between them. The CDR3 is made up of 14 amino acids. Germline V gene sequence: CDR1 SEHNR, CDR2 FQNEAQ (reference sequence). The DNA for the CDR3 is TGTGCCAGCAGCTTCAACAGCATGAACACTGAAGCTTTCTTT. Translation gives CASSFNSMNTEAFF.

The chain couples TRBV20-1 to TRBJ1-1; TRBD1 matches at 7 bases. Germline V gene lookup returns CDR1 DFQATT and CDR2 SNEGSKA (reference sequence). Trimming cost V 5 bases and J 2 bases; bases outside gene matches: 8. CDR3 length: 14 amino acids. The CDR3 sequence: CSAPGQASNTEAFF. Here the CDR3 DNA reads TGCAGTGCTCCCGGACAGGCCTCTAACACTGAAGCTTTCTTT.

V is TRBV6-4 and J is TRBJ1-6, with D unclear. CDR3 size: 14 residues. V was clipped by 3 bases and J by 7 bases, with 10 bases between them. The germline V gene has CDR1 MRHNA and CDR2 SNTAGT. Here the CDR3 reads CASSEPGSNSPLHF. In nucleotides, the CDR3 is TGTGCCAGCAGTGAACCAGGTAGCAATTCACCCCTCCACTTT.

About this clonotype itself: Germline is not matched at one junction end, which may reflect a read error. The rearrangement links TRBV7-6 to TRBJ2-2, with TRBD1 matching 7 bases. Germline V gene data show CDR1 as SGHVS and CDR2 as FNYEAQ. The CDR3 length is 19 residues. CDR3 nucleotides: TGTGCCAGCAGCTTTGAGGTGGCGAAGACAGGGAAGCACACCGGGGAGCTCTTTTTT. It yields the protein CASSFEVAKTGKHTGELFF.

The chain carries TRBV19 and TRBJ2-2; possible D gene TRBD1, 6 bases. Trimming cost V 6 bases and J 5 bases, with 7 bases left between them. This CDR3 has 12 residues. The germline V gene has CDR1 LNHDA and CDR2 SQIVND (reference sequence). CDR3 nucleotides: TGTGCCAGTAGGAGGGGGACCGGGGAGCTGTTTTTT. It codes for CASRRGTGELFF.

The J gene is TRBJ1-1, the V gene TRBV5-1; D not resolved. Germline V CDR1 and CDR2: SGHRS, YFSETQ. V lost 0 bases, J lost 0 bases, and 3 bases lay in between. CDR3 size: 13 residues. CDR3 DNA: TGCGCCAGCAGCTTGGACTTGAACACTGAAGCTTTCTTT. This translates into CASSLDLNTEAFF.

V gene TRBV19 combines with J gene TRBJ1-2; D gene uncertain. The ends were cut back, 4 bases at V and 8 bases at J, with 23 bases in the middle. Germline V CDR1 and CDR2: LNHDA, SQIVND (reference sequence). The CDR3 is 16 residues long. As DNA, the CDR3 is TGTGCCAGTAGTACACTCCCGCCCATGGAAAACCACGGCTACACCTTC. Its translation is CASSTLPPMENHGYTF.

This chain links TRBV5-4 with TRBJ1-3; D is uncertain. Germline assignment: CDR1 SGHNT and CDR2 YYREEE (reference sequence). Trimming cost V 6 bases and J 2 bases, with 6 bases left between them. This CDR3 has 12 amino acids. The CDR3 loop reads CASIGAGNTIYF. The CDR3 bases are TGTGCCAGCATAGGTGCTGGAAACACCATATATTTT.

The gene calls are TRBV7-8 and TRBJ2-5; 12 nucleotides agree with TRBD2. Trimming took 5 bases from V and 3 from J; bases not matched to a gene: 16. This CDR3 has 19 residues. Per the germline V gene, CDR1 is SGHVS and CDR2 is FQNEAQ. The DNA of the CDR3 is TGTGCCAGCAGCCCCGTTAAACTAGCGGGAGGCATTTGGGAAGAGACCCAGTACTTC. The encoded protein is CASSPVKLAGGIWEETQYF.

This clonotype was seen a single time. The gene calls are TRBV29-1 and TRBJ2-7; D assignment may be TRBD1 or TRBD2 (5 bases each). Germline V gene lookup returns CDR1 SQVTM and CDR2 ANQGSEA. V dropped 1 base and J dropped 4 bases, with 20 bases sitting between them. This CDR3 contains 16 residues. CDR3 sequence (DNA): TGCAGCGTTGAAGGGGGATTGGGGACGAGGACGTACGAGCAGTACTTC. Its translation is CSVEGGLGTRTYEQYF.

The CDR3: CASSRDREGYTF. DNA of the CDR3: TGTGCCAGCAGCCGGGACAGGGAGGGCTACACCTTC. This rearrangement joins TRBV7-8 to TRBJ1-2; 9 bases are a match to TRBD1. The ends lost 5 bases at V and 8 bases at J; junction bases unmatched: 3. The CDR3 contains 12 residues. The germline V gene has CDR1 SGHVS and CDR2 FQNEAQ.

The chain links TRBV11-2 to TRBJ2-5; 7 bases map to TRBD2. J lost 5 bases, V lost 3 bases, and 9 bases had no gene match. CDR1 is SGHAT and CDR2 is FQNNGV in the germline V gene. This CDR3 comprises 15 residues. The CDR3 loop reads CASSFFEGSGETQYF. CDR3 nucleotide sequence: TGTGCCAGCAGCTTCTTTGAGGGTAGCGGGGAGACCCAGTACTTC.

The chain recombines TRBV29-1 with TRBJ1-1; 10 nucleotides line up with TRBD1. The CDR3 contains 15 residues. The V segment lost 3 bases and the J segment 5 bases; nucleotides outside the gene matches: 9. The germline CDR1 and CDR2 sequences are SQVTM and ANQGSEA. CDR3 residues: CSVDPRTGGVTEAFF. For the CDR3, the DNA is TGCAGCGTTGACCCTCGGACAGGGGGAGTTACTGAAGCTTTCTTT.

This clonotype was recorded only once. The rearrangement uses TRBV3-1 and TRBJ2-5; D may be TRBD1 or TRBD2 (5 bases each). Germline V gene sequence: CDR1 LGHDT, CDR2 YNNKEL (reference sequence). V shed 3 bases and J shed 4 bases, with 15 bases lying between them. The CDR3 runs to 15 residues. The CDR3 coding sequence is TGTGCCAGCAGCCATCCTACGGGGCTAAGAGAGACCCAGTACTTC. Amino acid sequence: CASSHPTGLRETQYF.

The rearrangement joins TRBV20-1 to TRBJ1-1; D is undetermined. The CDR3 is 13 amino acids. The ends were cut back, 0 bases at V and 0 bases at J, with 5 bases in the middle. The germline V gene has CDR1 DFQATT and CDR2 SNEGSKA (reference sequence). The CDR3 spells CSARDRMNTEAFF. The CDR3 region has the DNA TGCAGTGCTAGAGATCGAATGAACACTGAAGCTTTCTTT.

This clonotype occurred once. CDR3 residues: CASSQSGMQETQYF. The CDR3 bases are TGTGCCAGCAGCCAGAGCGGGATGCAAGAGACCCAGTACTTC. The gene calls are TRBV7-9 and TRBJ2-5; TRBD2 matches 7 bases. The germline V gene has CDR1 SEHNR and CDR2 FQNEAQ (reference sequence). The CDR3 is 14 amino acids. J was trimmed by 2 bases and V by 5 bases; bases with no gene match: 5.

CDR3 loop: CASSFSGGGNTGELFF. In nucleotides, the CDR3 is TGTGCCAGCAGCTTCAGCGGAGGTGGAAACACCGGGGAGCTGTTTTTT. This sequence joins TRBV7-3 and TRBJ2-2, with a possible D match to TRBD2 (5 bases). The CDR3 is 16 residues long. Per germline, CDR1 SGHTA and CDR2 FQGTGA. Trimming stripped 3 bases from V and 2 bases from J, with 13 bases between.

In DNA, the CDR3 is TGTGCCCAAACGGAGCTGCACTATGGCTACACCTTC. As protein: CAQTELHYGYTF. V and J are TRBV30 and TRBJ1-2; D ambiguous. The V gene's germline CDR1 is GTSNPN and CDR2 SVGIG (reference sequence). Trimming pared 8 bases from V and 3 bases from J, leaving 13 bases between. The CDR3 consists of 12 residues.